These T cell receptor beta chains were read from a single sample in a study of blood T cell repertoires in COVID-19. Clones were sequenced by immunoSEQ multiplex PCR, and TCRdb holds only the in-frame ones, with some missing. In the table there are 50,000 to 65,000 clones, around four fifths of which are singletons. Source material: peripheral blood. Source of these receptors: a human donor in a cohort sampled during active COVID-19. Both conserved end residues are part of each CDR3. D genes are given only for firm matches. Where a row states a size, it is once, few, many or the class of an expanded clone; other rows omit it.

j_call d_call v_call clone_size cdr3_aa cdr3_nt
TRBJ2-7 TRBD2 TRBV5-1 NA CASTPGLAGEEQYF TGCGCCAGCACACCGGGACTAGCGGGAGAAGAGCAGTACTTC
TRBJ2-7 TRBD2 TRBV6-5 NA CASRGGAAGDYEQYF TGTGCCAGCAGGGGAGGGGCGGCGGGAGACTACGAGCAGTACTTC
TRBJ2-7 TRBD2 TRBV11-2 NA CASSLGREGAYEQYF TGTGCCAGCAGCTTAGGCAGGGAGGGAGCCTACGAGCAGTACTTC
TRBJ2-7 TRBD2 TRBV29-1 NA CSVKLASEQYF TGCAGCGTTAAACTAGCGAGCGAGCAGTACTTC
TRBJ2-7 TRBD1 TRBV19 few CAKTPGQVLSYEQYF TGTGCCAAGACACCGGGACAGGTCCTCTCCTACGAGCAGTACTTC
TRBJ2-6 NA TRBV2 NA CASSRERGGANVLTF TGTGCCAGCAGCCGGGAGAGGGGTGGGGCCAACGTCCTGACTTTC
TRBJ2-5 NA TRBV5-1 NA CASRRGLLQETQYF TGCGCCAGCAGGCGAGGACTCCTCCAAGAGACCCAGTACTTC
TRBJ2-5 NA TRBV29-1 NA CSVVSAEETQYF TGCAGCGTTGTGAGTGCGGAAGAGACCCAGTACTTC
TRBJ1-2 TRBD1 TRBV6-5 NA CASSYTGGNYGYTF TGTGCCAGCAGTTATACAGGGGGCAACTATGGCTACACCTTC
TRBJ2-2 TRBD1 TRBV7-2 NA CASSLRQGSTGELFF TGTGCCAGCAGCTTAAGACAGGGTAGCACCGGGGAGCTGTTTTTT
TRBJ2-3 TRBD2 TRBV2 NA CASSSGGADTQYF TGTGCCAGCAGTAGCGGGGGGGCGGATACGCAGTATTTT
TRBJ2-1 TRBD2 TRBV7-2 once CASSLARGKNNEQFF TGTGCCAGCAGCTTAGCGCGGGGGAAAAACAATGAGCAGTTCTTC
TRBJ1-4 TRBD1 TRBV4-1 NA CASSREDRGNEKLFF TGCGCCAGCAGCCGGGAGGACAGGGGGAATGAAAAACTGTTTTTT
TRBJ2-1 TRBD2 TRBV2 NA CASMRLAGNEQFF TGTGCCAGCATGAGGCTAGCGGGAAATGAGCAGTTCTTC
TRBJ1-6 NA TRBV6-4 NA CAIHDRPNSPLHF TGTGCCATCCATGACAGGCCTAATTCACCCCTCCACTTT
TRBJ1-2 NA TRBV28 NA CASTGNYGYTF TGTGCCAGCACAGGGAACTATGGCTACACCTTC
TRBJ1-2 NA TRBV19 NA CASSIGGRSYGYTF TGTGCCAGTAGTATAGGAGGCCGTAGCTATGGCTACACCTTC
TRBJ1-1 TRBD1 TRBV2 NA CASSWDRNTEAFF TGTGCCAGCAGTTGGGACAGGAACACTGAAGCTTTCTTT
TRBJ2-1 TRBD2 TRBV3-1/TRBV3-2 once CASSDGTSGLYNEQFF TGTGCCAGCAGCGACGGGACTAGCGGGCTCTACAATGAGCAGTTCTTC
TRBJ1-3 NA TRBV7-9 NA CASSSYRDGNTIYF TGTGCCAGCAGCAGTTACAGGGATGGAAACACCATATATTTT
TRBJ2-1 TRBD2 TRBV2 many CASSSTFSGGLYNEQFF TGTGCCAGCAGTTCCACATTTAGCGGGGGACTTTACAATGAGCAGTTCTTC
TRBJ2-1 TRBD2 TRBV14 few CASSSRLKAGFSYNEQFF TGTGCCAGCAGCTCACGATTAAAAGCGGGATTCTCCTACAATGAGCAGTTCTTC
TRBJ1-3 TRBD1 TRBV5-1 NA CASSPGTGVTIYF TGCGCCAGCAGCCCCGGGACAGGGGTCACCATATATTTT
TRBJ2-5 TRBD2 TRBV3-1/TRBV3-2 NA CASSPSGGAFHF TGTGCCAGCAGCCCAAGCGGGGGCGCCTTCCACTTC
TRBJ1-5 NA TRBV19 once CASSTVNNQPQHF TGTGCCAGTAGTACAGTGAACAATCAGCCCCAGCATTTT
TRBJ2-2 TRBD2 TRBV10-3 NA CAITDLAGGYTGELFF TGTGCCATCACAGACCTAGCGGGAGGCTACACCGGGGAGCTGTTTTTT
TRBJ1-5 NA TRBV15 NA CATEDGVNQPQHF TGTGCCACCGAGGACGGGGTCAATCAGCCCCAGCATTTT
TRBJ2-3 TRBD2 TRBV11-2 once CASSPRVSGGDTQYF TGTGCCAGCAGCCCAAGGGTCAGCGGGGGAGATACGCAGTATTTT
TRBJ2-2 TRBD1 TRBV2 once CASSSGTGVRTGELFF TGTGCCAGCAGCTCCGGGACAGGGGTTCGCACCGGGGAGCTGTTTTTT
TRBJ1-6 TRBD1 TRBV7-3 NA CASSLTGTGSSPLHF TGTGCCAGCAGCCTAACCGGGACAGGGTCTTCACCCCTCCACTTT
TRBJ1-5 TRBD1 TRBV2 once CASSADRGQPQHF TGTGCCAGCAGTGCGGACAGGGGACAGCCCCAGCATTTT
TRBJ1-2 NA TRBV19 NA CASSPRGYGYTF TGTGCCAGTAGTCCCAGGGGCTATGGCTACACCTTC
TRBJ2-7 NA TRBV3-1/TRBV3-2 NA CASSQDPGTKSYEQYF TGTGCCAGCAGCCAAGATCCGGGAACCAAGAGCTACGAGCAGTACTTC
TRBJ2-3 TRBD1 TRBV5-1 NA CASGQGTSTDTQYF TGCGCCAGCGGACAGGGGACTAGCACAGATACGCAGTATTTT
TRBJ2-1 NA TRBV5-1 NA CASSLAGVSSYNEQFF TGCGCCAGCAGCTTGGCCGGGGTGAGCTCCTACAATGAGCAGTTCTTC
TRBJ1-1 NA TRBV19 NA CASTRGQINTEAFF TGTGCCAGCACCCGTGGACAGATTAACACTGAAGCTTTCTTT
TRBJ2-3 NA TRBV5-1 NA CASSLPSGTDTQYF TGCGCCAGCAGCTTACCCAGCGGCACAGATACGCAGTATTTT
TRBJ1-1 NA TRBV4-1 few CASSQPQDGAYTEAFF TGCGCCAGCAGCCAACCCCAAGACGGAGCCTACACTGAAGCTTTCTTT
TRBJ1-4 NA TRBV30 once CAWSYQGEKLFF TGTGCCTGGAGCTATCAGGGCGAAAAACTGTTTTTT
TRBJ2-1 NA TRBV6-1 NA CASSVEAGSSYNEQFF TGTGCCAGCAGTGTAGAGGCGGGTAGCTCCTACAATGAGCAGTTCTTC
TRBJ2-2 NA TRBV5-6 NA CASSTTNTGELFF TGTGCCAGCAGCACTACGAACACCGGGGAGCTGTTTTTT
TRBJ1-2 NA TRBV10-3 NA CAINDGGRHGYTF TGTGCCATCAATGATGGGGGGAGGCATGGCTACACCTTC
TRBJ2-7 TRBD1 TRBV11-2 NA CASSFAQGAAYEQYF TGTGCCAGCAGCTTCGCCCAGGGGGCGGCCTACGAGCAGTACTTC
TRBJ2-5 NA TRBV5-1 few CASSSQGLQDTQYF TGCGCCAGCAGCTCGCAGGGGCTTCAAGATACCCAGTACTTC
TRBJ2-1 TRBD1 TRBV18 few CASSTTLPGTGNEQFF TGTGCCAGCTCAACTACTCTTCCCGGGACAGGGAATGAGCAGTTCTTC
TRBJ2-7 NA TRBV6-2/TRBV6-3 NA CASSYSLRDGGFSYEQYF TGTGCCAGCAGTTACTCCCTCCGGGATGGCGGGTTCTCCTACGAGCAGTACTTC
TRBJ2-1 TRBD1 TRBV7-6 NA CASSLWVGGNNEQFF TGTGCCAGCAGCTTATGGGTAGGGGGCAACAATGAGCAGTTCTTC
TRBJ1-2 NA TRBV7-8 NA CASSLAGGNTNYGYTF TGTGCCAGCAGCTTAGCTGGGGGCAATACTAACTATGGCTACACCTTC